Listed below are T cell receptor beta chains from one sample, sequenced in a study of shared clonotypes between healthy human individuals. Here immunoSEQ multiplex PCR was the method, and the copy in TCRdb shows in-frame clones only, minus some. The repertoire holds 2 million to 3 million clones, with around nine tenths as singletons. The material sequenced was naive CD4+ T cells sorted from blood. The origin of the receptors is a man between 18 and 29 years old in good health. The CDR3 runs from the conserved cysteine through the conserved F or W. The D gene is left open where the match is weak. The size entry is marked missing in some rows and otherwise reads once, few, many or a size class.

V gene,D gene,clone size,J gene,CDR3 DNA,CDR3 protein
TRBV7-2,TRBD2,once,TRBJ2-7,TGTGCCAGCAGCCCGGGAGGTGGTTTTAACCCGAGAAACGAGCAGTACTTC,CASSPGGGFNPRNEQYF
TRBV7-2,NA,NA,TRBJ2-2,TGTGCCAGCAGCTCGACCCTGAGTTGGGCCGGGGAGCTGTTTTTT,CASSSTLSWAGELFF
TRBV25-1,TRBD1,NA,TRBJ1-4,TGTGCCAGCAGCGCCTCGACAGGGTCGTCTGAAAAACTGTTTTTT,CASSASTGSSEKLFF
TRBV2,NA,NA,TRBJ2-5,TGTGCCAGCAGGAGCGGACTACGGGAGACCCAGTACTTC,CASRSGLRETQYF
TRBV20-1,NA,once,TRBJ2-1,TGCAGTGCGCGGGCTGTCAATGAGCAGTTCTTC,CSARAVNEQFF
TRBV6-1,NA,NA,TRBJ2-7,TGTGCCAGCAGTGAACGGCAGGGGAAGAACGAGCAGTACTTC,CASSERQGKNEQYF
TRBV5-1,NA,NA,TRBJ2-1,TGCGCCAGCAGCGCCGCGGGGGGACAGAATGAGCAGTTCTTC,CASSAAGGQNEQFF
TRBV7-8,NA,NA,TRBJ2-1,TGTGCCAGCAGCTTTCAGGGCGGCAATGAGCAGTTCTTC,CASSFQGGNEQFF
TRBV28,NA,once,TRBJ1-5,TGTGCCAGCAGCTCTAGGGAGGGCCTTAGCAATCAGCCCCAGCATTTT,CASSSREGLSNQPQHF
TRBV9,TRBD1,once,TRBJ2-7,TGTGCCAGCAGCGGCCAGGGGACAGGAATAAGGATCGAGCAGTACTTC,CASSGQGTGIRIEQYF
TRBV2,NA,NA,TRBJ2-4,TGTGCCTCTAGCGAGGGATCCAAAAACATTCAGTACTTC,CASSEGSKNIQYF
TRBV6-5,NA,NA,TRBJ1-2,TGTGCCAGCAGTTATAGGCAGGGCGATGGCTACACCTTC,CASSYRQGDGYTF
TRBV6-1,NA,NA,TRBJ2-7,TGTGCCAGCAGTGAGTCCTGGGTCTCCTACGAGCAGTACTTC,CASSESWVSYEQYF
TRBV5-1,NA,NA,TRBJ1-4,TGCGCCAGCAGCTTGGAACGGTTTTCCGAAAAACTGTTTTTT,CASSLERFSEKLFF
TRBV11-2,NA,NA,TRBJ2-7,TGTGCCAGCAGCCCGCAGGAAGCCTCGCGACAGTACTTC,CASSPQEASRQYF
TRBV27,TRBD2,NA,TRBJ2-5,TGTGCCAGCAGTACGGGACAGCCTGGAGGACTAGCGGGAGGCCCCCGGGAGACCCAGTACTTC,CASSTGQPGGLAGGPRETQYF
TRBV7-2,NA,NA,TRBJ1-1,TGTGCCAGCACCTCGCGACACTCGGGCACTGAAGCTTTCTTT,CASTSRHSGTEAFF
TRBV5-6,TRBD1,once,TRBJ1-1,TGTGCCAGCAGCTTCGGTGACAGGGGGAGCACTGAAGCTTTCTTT,CASSFGDRGSTEAFF
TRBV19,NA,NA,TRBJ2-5,TGTGCCAGTAGAAATGGGGGACAAGAGACCCAGTACTTC,CASRNGGQETQYF
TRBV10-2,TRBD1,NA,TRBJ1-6,TGCGCCAGCAGTGAGAGGGACAGGGAAGTCCGTTCACCCCTCCACTTT,CASSERDREVRSPLHF
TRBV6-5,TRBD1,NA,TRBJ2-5,TGTGCCAGCAGCCGGGACAGTAAAGAGACCCAGTACTTC,CASSRDSKETQYF
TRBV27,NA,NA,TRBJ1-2,TGTGCCAGCAGTCCACGTTACAGGGCCGGGTATGGCTACACCTTC,CASSPRYRAGYGYTF
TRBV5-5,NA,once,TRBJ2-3,TGTGCCAGCAGATCCTTAAGCACAGATACGCAGTATTTT,CASRSLSTDTQYF
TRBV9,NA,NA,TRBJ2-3,TGTGCCAGCAGCGTAGCTAAGGGTAGGACAGGCGGGAGACTCCCAGATACGCAGTATTTT,CASSVAKGRTGGRLPDTQYF
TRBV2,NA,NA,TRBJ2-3,TGTGCCAGCAGTGGTCGCGTCATAGGGGGTATGCCCTATTTT,CASSGRVIGGMPYF
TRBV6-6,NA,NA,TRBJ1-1,TGTGCCAGCAGTGTGTCGGGACCCATGAACACTGAAGCTTTCTTT,CASSVSGPMNTEAFF